This T cell receptor (beta chain) was profiled in a study of T cell repertoires in cytomegalovirus infection. About the research overall: From public TCR beta signatures came an indication of both CMV infection and matching HLA type.

This clonotype was picked up many times. Its specificity is not known. Germline V gene lookup returns CDR1 SGHTA and CDR2 FQGNSA. The CDR3 loop spans 17 amino acids. Trimming left V 5 bases short and J 0 bases short, with 18 bases between. Study-level results: Ex vivo, HLA-C-restricted CMV-specific TCR beta clonotypes prevailed over the rest of the response.

TCRdb re-called the reads with MiXCR, one entry per CDR3 protein. Here the sample spans some 600,000 distinct CDR3 sequences, approximately 24% being singletons. The TCR sequence derives from a human donor in good health (CMV status not recorded). Some clones in this sample may be carry-over from other donors' samples. The chain joins TRBV7-2 to TRBJ2-3; D gene uncertain. The specimen sequenced was CD8+ T cells from PBMCs. The chain's CDR3 is CASSKDGVVTSTDTQYF. In nucleotides, the CDR3 is TGTGCCAGCAGCAAAGATGGGGTAGTAACTAGCACAGATACGCAGTATTTT.